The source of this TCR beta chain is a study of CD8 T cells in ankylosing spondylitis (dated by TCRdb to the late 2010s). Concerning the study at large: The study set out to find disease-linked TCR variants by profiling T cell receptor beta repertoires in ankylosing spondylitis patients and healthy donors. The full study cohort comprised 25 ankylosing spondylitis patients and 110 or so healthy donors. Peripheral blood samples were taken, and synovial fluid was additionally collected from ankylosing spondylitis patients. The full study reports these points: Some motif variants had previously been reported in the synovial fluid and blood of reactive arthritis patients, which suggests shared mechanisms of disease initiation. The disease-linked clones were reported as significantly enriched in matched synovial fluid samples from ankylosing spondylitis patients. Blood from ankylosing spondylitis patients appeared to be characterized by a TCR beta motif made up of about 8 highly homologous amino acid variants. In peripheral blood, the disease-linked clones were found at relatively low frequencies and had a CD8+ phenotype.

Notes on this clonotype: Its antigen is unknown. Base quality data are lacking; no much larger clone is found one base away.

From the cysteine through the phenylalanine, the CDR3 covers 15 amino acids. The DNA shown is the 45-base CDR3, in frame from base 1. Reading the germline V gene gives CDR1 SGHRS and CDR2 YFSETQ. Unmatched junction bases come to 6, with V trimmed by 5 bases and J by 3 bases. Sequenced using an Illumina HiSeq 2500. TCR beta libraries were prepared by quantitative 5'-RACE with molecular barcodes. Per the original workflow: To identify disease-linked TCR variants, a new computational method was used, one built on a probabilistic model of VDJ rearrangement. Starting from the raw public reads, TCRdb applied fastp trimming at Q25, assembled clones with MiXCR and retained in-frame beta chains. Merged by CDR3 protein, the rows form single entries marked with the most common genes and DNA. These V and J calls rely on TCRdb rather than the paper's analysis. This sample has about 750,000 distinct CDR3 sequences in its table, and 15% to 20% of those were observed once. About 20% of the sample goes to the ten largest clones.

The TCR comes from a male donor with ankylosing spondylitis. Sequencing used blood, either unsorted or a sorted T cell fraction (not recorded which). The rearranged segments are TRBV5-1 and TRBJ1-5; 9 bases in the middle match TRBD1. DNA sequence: TGCGCCAGCAGACCGGGACAGGGCCCCAATCAGCCCCAGCATTTT. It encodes CASRPGQGPNQPQHF.